Presented here are 24 T cell receptor beta chains from one specimen sequenced in a study of blood T cell repertoires in COVID-19. Clones were read by immunoSEQ multiplex PCR, and TCRdb kept only the in-frame ones, dropping some. The repertoire has about 380,000 clones, about four fifths of them found once; the top ten carry around 1%. Sample: peripheral blood. These receptors were collected from a human donor with acute or convalescent COVID-19. The donor label of this sample is uncertain.

This chain uses TRBV5-1 with TRBJ2-1; 9 bases match TRBD2. J lost 6 bases, V lost 1 base, and 8 bases had no gene match. The CDR3 runs 16 residues. CDR1 SGHRS and CDR2 YFSETQ come from the germline V gene. CDR3 amino acids: CASSLRSLAGSNEQFF. The CDR3, as DNA: TGCGCCAGCAGCTTGCGTTCCCTAGCGGGGTCCAATGAGCAGTTCTTC.

The chain recombines TRBV6-5 with TRBJ1-2; maybe TRBD1 (6 bases). The germline V gene has CDR1 MNHEY and CDR2 SVGAGI. This CDR3 contains 15 residues. The ends were cut back, 6 bases at V and 9 bases at J, with 23 bases in the middle. CDR3 loop: CASRPLGGGGISYTF. Here the CDR3 DNA reads TGTGCCAGCAGGCCTCTTGGGGGAGGGGGTATTAGCTACACCTTC.

V is TRBV5-4 and J is TRBJ2-4; 7 positions agree with TRBD1. Germline assignment: CDR1 SGHNT and CDR2 YYREEE (reference sequence). This CDR3 has 15 residues. V trimming: 3 bases; J trimming: 0 bases; junction bases outside the gene matches: 3. The CDR3 coding sequence is TGTGCCAGCAGCTCGGGGACAGTAGCCAAAAACATTCAGTACTTC. Protein product: CASSSGTVAKNIQYF.

V gene TRBV28 combines with J gene TRBJ2-2, with D tentatively TRBD1 (5 bases). The V gene lost 8 bases and the J gene lost 7 bases, with 17 bases spanning the gap. The germline gives CDR1 MDHEN, CDR2 SYDVKM. The CDR3 is 14 amino acids. CDR3 amino acids: CASHRQISGGELFF. The CDR3 DNA reads TGTGCCAGCCATAGACAGATCTCGGGCGGGGAGCTGTTTTTT.

The table lists this clone with a few counts. The chain recombines TRBV7-9 with TRBJ2-7, with 7 bases identical to TRBD1. CDR3 length: 14 amino acids. After removal of 3 bases from V and 2 bases from J, the junction contained 4 bases not matched to a gene. In germline, CDR1 is SEHNR, CDR2 FQNEAQ (reference sequence). The CDR3 loop is CASSFGQATYEQYF. DNA for the CDR3: TGTGCCAGCAGCTTCGGACAGGCGACCTACGAGCAGTACTTC. The full variable domain, completed using reference TRBV7-9 and TRBJ2-7, is DTGVSQNPRHKITKRGQNVTFRCDPISEHNRLYWYRQTLGQGPEFLTYFQNEAQLEKSRLLSDRFSAERPKGSFSTLEIQRTEQGDSAMYLCASSFGQATYEQYFGPGTRLTVT.

This clone was counted a single time. This chain joins TRBV19 and TRBJ1-2, with 8 bases fitting TRBD1. Per germline, CDR1 LNHDA and CDR2 SQIVND (reference sequence). The CDR3 is 16 residues long. V lost 3 bases and J lost 4; bases outside the gene matches: 10. The CDR3 spells CASSIDGTGLGYGYTF. In DNA, the CDR3 is TGTGCCAGTAGTATTGATGGGACAGGTCTCGGCTATGGCTACACCTTC.

Written as DNA, the CDR3 is TGTGCCAGCAGCTTAATTGGCCTGCTTAATGAAAAACTGTTTTTT. Amino acids: CASSLIGLLNEKLFF. The J gene is TRBJ1-4, the V gene TRBV7-2; the D is unclear. CDR3 length: 15 residues. V was clipped by 2 bases and J by 4 bases, with 11 bases between them. Germline V lookup: CDR1 SGHTA, CDR2 FQGNSA.

This clone occurred a few times. The chain combines TRBV5-6 with TRBJ1-2; 9 nucleotides align to TRBD1. CDR3 size: 15 residues. Germline V gene sequence: CDR1 SGHDT, CDR2 YYEEEE. V lost 0 bases to trimming and J lost 7 bases; unmatched junction nucleotides: 7. DNA for the CDR3: TGTGCCAGCAGCTTGGGTCCCGGGACAGGGAGTGGCTACACCTTC. Translating it yields CASSLGPGTGSGYTF.

The chain combines TRBV5-1 with TRBJ1-2, with 7 positions matching TRBD1. Germline loops: CDR1 SGHRS, CDR2 YFSETQ. CDR3 length: 16 residues. V gave up 0 bases and J gave up 5 bases; unmatched junction bases: 10. CDR3 amino acids: CASSLGWTGLAYGYTF. CDR3 coding DNA: TGCGCCAGCAGCTTGGGATGGACAGGCCTTGCGTATGGCTACACCTTC.

This chain uses TRBV9 with TRBJ2-1; 8 bases align to TRBD1. CDR3 length equals 15 residues. The germline CDR1 and CDR2 sequences are SGDLS and YYNGEE. The V segment lost 6 bases and the J segment 2 bases; nucleotides outside the gene matches: 7. CDR3 in amino acids: CASTGNRGTYNEQFF. The CDR3 region has the DNA TGTGCCAGCACGGGGAACAGGGGGACCTACAATGAGCAGTTCTTC.

This clone was observed a few times. The genes are TRBV7-6 and TRBJ2-6; no clear D gene. The germline V gene has CDR1 SGHVS and CDR2 FNYEAQ. V gave up 0 bases and J gave up 3 bases, with 6 bases separating them. CDR3 length: 15 residues. The CDR3 reads CASSLAPGGANVLTF. The CDR3 DNA reads as TGTGCCAGCAGCTTAGCCCCCGGTGGGGCCAACGTCCTGACTTTC.

V is TRBV19 and J is TRBJ1-1; TRBD1 matches at 9 bases. This CDR3 spans 15 amino acids. In germline, CDR1 is LNHDA, CDR2 SQIVND (reference sequence). V lost 9 bases to trimming and J lost 1 base; unmatched junction nucleotides: 9. DNA for the CDR3: TGTGCCAGGGGAACAGGGGGCGAGAAGAACACTGAAGCTTTCTTT. It codes for CARGTGGEKNTEAFF.

This chain joins TRBV28 and TRBJ2-5; TRBD1 matches at 12 bases. The V and J ends lost 4 bases and 4 bases, in that order; junction bases with no gene match: 7. The CDR3 is 16 residues long. Germline lookup yields CDR1 MDHEN and CDR2 SYDVKM. For the CDR3, the DNA is TGTGCCAGCAGTTCCCCCGGGACAGGGGGCCGAGAGACCCAGTACTTC. This sequence encodes CASSSPGTGGRETQYF.

The CDR3 coding sequence is TGTGCCAGCAGCATGGACAGCTCGACTTACTATGGCTACACCTTC. Protein: CASSMDSSTYYGYTF. V is TRBV7-9 and J is TRBJ1-2; D perhaps matches TRBD1 (6 bases). V shed 5 bases and J shed 3 bases, with 16 bases lying between them. The CDR3 extends over 15 amino acids. The germline gives CDR1 SEHNR, CDR2 FQNEAQ (reference sequence). The entire variable domain, with the rest obtained from reference TRBV7-9 and TRBJ1-2, is as follows: DTGVSQNPRHKITKRGQNVTFRCDPISEHNRLYWYRQTLGQGPEFLTYFQNEAQLEKSRLLSDRFSAERPKGSFSTLEIQRTEQGDSAMYLCASSMDSSTYYGYTFGSGTRLTVV.

J is TRBJ1-1 and V is TRBV10-3; TRBD1 aligns across 7 bases. The CDR3 is made up of 13 amino acids. V lost 7 bases, J lost 3 bases, and 5 bases stayed unmatched. CDR1 is ENHRY and CDR2 is SYGVKD in the germline V gene. The CDR3 is CAIKSTGDTEAFF. The DNA of the CDR3 is TGTGCCATCAAATCCACAGGGGACACTGAAGCTTTCTTT.

Regarding this clone: A much larger clone lies a single base off, so this may be a read error. The V gene is TRBV5-5, the J gene TRBJ2-7; tentative D call: TRBD1 (5 bases). V was trimmed by 3 bases and J by 3 bases, leaving 7 bases between them. Germline V gene sequence: CDR1 SGHKS, CDR2 YYEKEE (reference sequence). There are 12 residues in the CDR3. The CDR3, as DNA: TGTGCCAGCAGCTCCGACAGCTACGAGCAGTACTTC. Its translation: CASSSDSYEQYF.

The V gene is TRBV6-4, the J gene TRBJ2-3; TRBD2 might be the D (7 bases). The CDR3 consists of 15 residues. The germline gives CDR1 MRHNA, CDR2 SNTAGT. The germline V and J ends were trimmed by 4 bases and 2 bases, with 13 bases remaining between them. CDR3 coding DNA: TGTGCCAGCAGTGTGGGGGGGGGCCACACAGATACGCAGTATTTT. Translated, it gives CASSVGGGHTDTQYF.

V gene TRBV2 combines with J gene TRBJ2-2; 10 nucleotides agree with TRBD2. Germline CDR1 and CDR2: SNHLY and FYNNEI. V lost 5 bases and J lost 4; bases outside the gene matches: 4. CDR3 length equals 15 residues. For the CDR3, the DNA is TGTGCCAGCAGTACGACTAGCGGGTTCACCGGGGAGCTGTTTTTT. As protein: CASSTTSGFTGELFF.

This clone was counted between two and nine times. Other DNA sequences in this sample translate to the same CDR3. The rearrangement uses TRBV4-1 and TRBJ1-1, with D possibly being TRBD1 (6 bases). The CDR3 has 14 amino acids. Germline lookup yields CDR1 MGHRA and CDR2 YSYEKL. The ends were cut back, 6 bases at V and 0 bases at J, with 11 bases in the middle. The CDR3 DNA reads as TGCGCCAGCAGAAACAGGGCCATGAACACTGAAGCTTTCTTT. Its protein is CASRNRAMNTEAFF.

J is TRBJ2-7 and V is TRBV5-1; 13 positions agree with TRBD2. Losses at the gene ends were 2 bases for V and 0 bases for J; bases not matched to a gene: 8. The CDR3 runs 18 residues. In germline, CDR1 is SGHRS, CDR2 YFSETQ. The CDR3 sequence is CASSFVTSGGQSSYEQYF. The DNA of the CDR3 is TGCGCCAGCAGCTTCGTGACTAGCGGGGGGCAGAGCTCCTACGAGCAGTACTTC.

The V call is TRBV5-6, the J call TRBJ2-1; a possible D gene is TRBD1 (6 bases). The V and J ends lost 4 bases and 4 bases respectively, with 18 bases between them. CDR3 length equals 16 residues. Germline CDR1 is SGHDT and CDR2 is YYEEEE. The CDR3 DNA is TGTGCCAGCAGCCCAAGGACAGAAAGTTTTTACAATGAGCAGTTCTTC. Amino acid sequence: CASSPRTESFYNEQFF.

This clone was picked up a small number of times. The V and J genes are TRBV9 and TRBJ2-5; maybe TRBD2 (6 bases). The CDR3 spans 15 residues. Germline CDR1 and CDR2: SGDLS and YYNGEE. V was cut by 0 bases and J by 1 base, with 10 bases left in between. CDR3 region: CASSVGGRPQETQYF. In nucleotides, the CDR3 is TGTGCCAGCAGCGTAGGGGGGAGGCCCCAAGAGACCCAGTACTTC.

V is TRBV18 and J is TRBJ2-2, with 13 bases fitting TRBD2. V dropped 2 bases and J dropped 4; count of bases not matched to a gene: 1. Looked up from germline, CDR1 is KGHSH and CDR2 is LQKENI. This CDR3 contains 16 residues. CDR3 coding DNA: TGTGCCAGCTCACCAACTAGCGGGAGGGCCACCGGGGAGCTGTTTTTT. Translation: CASSPTSGRATGELFF.

The chain is built from TRBV19 and TRBJ2-7; D possibly corresponds to TRBD1 (6 bases). Germline V gives CDR1 LNHDA, CDR2 SQIVND (reference sequence). V lost 0 bases to trimming and J lost 0 bases, with 9 bases between them. This CDR3 region has 15 residues. The CDR3 DNA reads TGTGCCAGTAGTATAGATCCGACAGGCTCCTACGAGCAGTACTTC. Encoded protein: CASSIDPTGSYEQYF. Supplemented by reference TRBV19 and TRBJ2-7, the full variable domain reads DGGITQSPKYLFRKEGQNVTLSCEQNLNHDAMYWYRQDPGQGLRLIYYSQIVNDFQKGDIAEGYSVSREKKESFPLTVTSAQKNPTAFYLCASSIDPTGSYEQYFGPGTRLTVT.